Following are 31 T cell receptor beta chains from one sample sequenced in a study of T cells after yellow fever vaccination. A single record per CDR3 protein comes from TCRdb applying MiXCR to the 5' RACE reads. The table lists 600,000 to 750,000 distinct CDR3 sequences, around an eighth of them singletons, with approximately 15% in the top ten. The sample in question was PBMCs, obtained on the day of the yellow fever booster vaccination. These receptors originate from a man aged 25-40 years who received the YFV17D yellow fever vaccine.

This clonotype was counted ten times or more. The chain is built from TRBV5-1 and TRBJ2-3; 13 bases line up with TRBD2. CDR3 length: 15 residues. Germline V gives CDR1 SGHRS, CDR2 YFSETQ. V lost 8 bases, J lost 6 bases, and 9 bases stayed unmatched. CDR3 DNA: TGCGCCAGTGCGGGACTAGCGGGGACCGGGGATACGCAGTATTTT. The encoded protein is CASAGLAGTGDTQYF. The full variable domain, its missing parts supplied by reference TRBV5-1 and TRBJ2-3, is KAGVTQTPRYLIKTRGQQVTLSCSPISGHRSVSWYQQTPGQGLQFLFEYFSETQRNKGNFPGRFSGRQFSNSRSEMNVSTLELGDSALYLCASAGLAGTGDTQYFGPGTRLTVL.

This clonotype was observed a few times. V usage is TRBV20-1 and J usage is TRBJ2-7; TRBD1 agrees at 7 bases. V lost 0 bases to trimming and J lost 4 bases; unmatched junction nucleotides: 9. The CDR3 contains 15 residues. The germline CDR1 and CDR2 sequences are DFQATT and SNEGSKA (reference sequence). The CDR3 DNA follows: TGCAGTGCTAGAGATGCAGGGGGTGACCTGTACGAGCAGTACTTC. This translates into CSARDAGGDLYEQYF.

CDR3 protein: CASSRDGGIQETQYF. For the CDR3, the DNA is TGTGCCAGCAGTCGGGACGGGGGGATCCAAGAGACCCAGTACTTC. The chain links TRBV5-5 to TRBJ2-5, with 7 bases aligning to TRBD2. The junction had 8 bases not matched to a gene; V was cut back by 5 bases and J by 1 base. Looked up from germline, CDR1 is SGHKS and CDR2 is YYEKEE (reference sequence). CDR3 length equals 15 residues. The full variable domain, rest sourced from reference TRBV5-5 and TRBJ2-5, is DAGVTQSPTHLIKTRGQQVTLRCSPISGHKSVSWYQQVLGQGPQFIFQYYEKEERGRGNFPDRFSARQFPNYSSELNVNALLLGDSALYLCASSRDGGIQETQYFGPGTRLLVL.

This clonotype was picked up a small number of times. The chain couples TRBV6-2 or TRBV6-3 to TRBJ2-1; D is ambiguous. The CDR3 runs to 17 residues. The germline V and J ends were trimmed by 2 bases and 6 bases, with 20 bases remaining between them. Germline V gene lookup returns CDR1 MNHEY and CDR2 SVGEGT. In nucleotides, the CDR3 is TGTGCCAGCAGTTACCCGAACTCGAACCCACGCGTCAATGAGCAGTTCTTC. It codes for CASSYPNSNPRVNEQFF.

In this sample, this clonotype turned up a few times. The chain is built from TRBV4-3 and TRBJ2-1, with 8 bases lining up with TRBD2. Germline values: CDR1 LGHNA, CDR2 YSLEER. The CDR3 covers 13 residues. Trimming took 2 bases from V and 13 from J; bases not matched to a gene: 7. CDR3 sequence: CASSQRSSGSQFF. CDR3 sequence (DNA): TGCGCCAGCAGCCAAAGATCGAGCGGGAGTCAGTTCTTC.

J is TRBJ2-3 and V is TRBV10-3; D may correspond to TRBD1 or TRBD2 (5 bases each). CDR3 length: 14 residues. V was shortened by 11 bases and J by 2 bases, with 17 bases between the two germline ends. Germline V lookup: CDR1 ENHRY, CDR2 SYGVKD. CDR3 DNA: TGTGCCTCCCAGATGGGGGTCTCCACAGATACGCAGTATTTT. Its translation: CASQMGVSTDTQYF.

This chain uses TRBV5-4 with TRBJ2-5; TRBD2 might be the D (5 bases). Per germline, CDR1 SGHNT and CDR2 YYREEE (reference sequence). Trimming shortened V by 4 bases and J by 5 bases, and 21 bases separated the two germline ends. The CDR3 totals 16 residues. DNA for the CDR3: TGTGCCAGCAGCCGTCAGACTATTATCCGTTCGGAGACCCAGTACTTC. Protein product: CASSRQTIIRSETQYF. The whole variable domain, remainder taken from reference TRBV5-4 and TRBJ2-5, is ETGVTQSPTHLIKTRGQQVTLRCSSQSGHNTVSWYQQALGQGPQFIFQYYREEENGRGNFPPRFSGLQFPNYSSELNVNALELDDSALYLCASSRQTIIRSETQYFGPGTRLLVL.

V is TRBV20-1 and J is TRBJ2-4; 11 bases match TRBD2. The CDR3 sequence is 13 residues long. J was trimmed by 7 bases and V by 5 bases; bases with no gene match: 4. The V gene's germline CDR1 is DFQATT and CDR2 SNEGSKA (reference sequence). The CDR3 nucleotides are TGCAGTGCTGACTTAGCGGGAGGGAACATTCAGTACTTC. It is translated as CSADLAGGNIQYF.

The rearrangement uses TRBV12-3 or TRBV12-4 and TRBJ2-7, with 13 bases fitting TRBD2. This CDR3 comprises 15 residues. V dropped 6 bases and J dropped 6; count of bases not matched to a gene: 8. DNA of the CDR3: TGTGCCAGCAGCCCCACCGGGACTAGCGGGATCGAGCAGTACTTC. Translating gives CASSPTGTSGIEQYF.

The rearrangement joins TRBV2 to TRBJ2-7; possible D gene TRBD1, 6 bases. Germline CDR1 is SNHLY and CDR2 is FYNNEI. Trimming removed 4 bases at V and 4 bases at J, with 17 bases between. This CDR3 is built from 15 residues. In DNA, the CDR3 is TGTGCCAGCAGTGGAGGGGGAAGGGTTTCATACGAGCAGTACTTC. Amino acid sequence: CASSGGGRVSYEQYF.

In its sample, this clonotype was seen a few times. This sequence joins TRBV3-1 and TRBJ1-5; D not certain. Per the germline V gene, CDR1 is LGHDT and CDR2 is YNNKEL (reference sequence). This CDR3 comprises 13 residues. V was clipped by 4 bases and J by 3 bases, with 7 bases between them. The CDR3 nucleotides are TGTGCCAGCAGCCTCCACCCCAATCAGCCCCAGCATTTT. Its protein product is CASSLHPNQPQHF.

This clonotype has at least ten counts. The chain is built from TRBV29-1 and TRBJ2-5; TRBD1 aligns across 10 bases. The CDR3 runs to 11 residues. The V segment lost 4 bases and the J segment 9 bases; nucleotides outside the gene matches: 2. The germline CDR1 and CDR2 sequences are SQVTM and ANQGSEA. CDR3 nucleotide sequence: TGCAGCGTTGCCGGACAGGGGGCCCAGTACTTC. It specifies CSVAGQGAQYF. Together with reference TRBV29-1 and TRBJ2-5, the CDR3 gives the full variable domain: SAVISQKPSRDICQRGTSLTIQCQVDSQVTMMFWYRQQPGQSLTLIATANQGSEATYESGFVIDKFPISRPNLTFSTLTVSNMSPEDSSIYLCSVAGQGAQYFGPGTRLLVL.

Here the CDR3 DNA reads TGTGCCAGCAGCCAAGATCCTTCCGCAGGGGGCAGGATTTCTTTCTTT. It is translated as CASSQDPSAGGRISFF. The V call is TRBV3-1, the J call TRBJ1-1, with 8 bases identical to TRBD1. Germline-derived CDR1 and CDR2 are LGHDT and YNNKEL (reference sequence). The length of the CDR3 is 16 residues. V lost 0 bases, J lost 12 bases, and 15 bases stayed unmatched.

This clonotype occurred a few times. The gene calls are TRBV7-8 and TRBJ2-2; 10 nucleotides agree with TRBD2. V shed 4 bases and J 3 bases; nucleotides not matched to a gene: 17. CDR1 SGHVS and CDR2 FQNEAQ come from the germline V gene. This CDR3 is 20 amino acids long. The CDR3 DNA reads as TGTGCCAGCAGCTCCGCCCCCCCGCTAGCGGGAGAATGGGACACCGGGGAGCTGTTTTTT. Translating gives CASSSAPPLAGEWDTGELFF.

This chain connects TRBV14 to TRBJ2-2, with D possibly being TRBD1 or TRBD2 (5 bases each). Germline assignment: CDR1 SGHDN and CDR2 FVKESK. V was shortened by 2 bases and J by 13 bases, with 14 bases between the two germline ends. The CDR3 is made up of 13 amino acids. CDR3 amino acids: CASSQTGTRGLFF. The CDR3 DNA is TGTGCCAGCAGCCAAACCGGGACCCGCGGGCTGTTTTTT.

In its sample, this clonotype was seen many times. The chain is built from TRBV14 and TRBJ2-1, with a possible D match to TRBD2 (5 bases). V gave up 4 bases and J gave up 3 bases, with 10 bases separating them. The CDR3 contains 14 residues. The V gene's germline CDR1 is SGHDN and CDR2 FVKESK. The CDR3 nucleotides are TGTGCCAGCAGCCGCCCGGCGGGCTACAATGAGCAGTTCTTC. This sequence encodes CASSRPAGYNEQFF. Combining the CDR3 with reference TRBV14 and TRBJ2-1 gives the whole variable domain EAGVTQFPSHSVIEKGQTVTLRCDPISGHDNLYWYRRVMGKEIKFLLHFVKESKQDESGMPNNRFLAERTGGTYSTLKVQPAELEDSGVYFCASSRPAGYNEQFFGPGTRLTVL.

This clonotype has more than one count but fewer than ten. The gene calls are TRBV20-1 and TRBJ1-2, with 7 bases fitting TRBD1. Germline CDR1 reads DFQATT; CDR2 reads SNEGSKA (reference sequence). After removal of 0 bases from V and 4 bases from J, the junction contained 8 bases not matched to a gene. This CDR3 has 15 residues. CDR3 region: CSARDQNRGGYGYTF. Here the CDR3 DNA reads TGCAGTGCTAGAGACCAGAACAGGGGAGGCTATGGCTACACCTTC.

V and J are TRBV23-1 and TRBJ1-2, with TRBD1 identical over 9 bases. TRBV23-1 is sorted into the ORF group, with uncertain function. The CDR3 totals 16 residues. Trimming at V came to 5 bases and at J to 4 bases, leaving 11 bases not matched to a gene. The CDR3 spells CASSEPTGGRSYGYTF. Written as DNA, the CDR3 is TGCGCCAGCAGTGAACCGACAGGGGGAAGGAGCTATGGCTACACCTTC.

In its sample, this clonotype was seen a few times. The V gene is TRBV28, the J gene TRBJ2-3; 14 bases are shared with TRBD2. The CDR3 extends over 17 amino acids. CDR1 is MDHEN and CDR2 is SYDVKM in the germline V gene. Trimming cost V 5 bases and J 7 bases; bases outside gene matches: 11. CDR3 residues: CASSQYAGTSGRYTQYF. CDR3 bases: TGTGCCAGCAGTCAATACGCGGGGACTAGCGGGAGATATACGCAGTATTTT.

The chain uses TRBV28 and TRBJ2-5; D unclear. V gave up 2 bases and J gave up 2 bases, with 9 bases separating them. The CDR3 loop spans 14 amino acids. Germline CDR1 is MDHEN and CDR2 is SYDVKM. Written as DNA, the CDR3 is TGTGCCAGCAGTTTACGGGCCTGGCAAGAGACCCAGTACTTC. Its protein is CASSLRAWQETQYF. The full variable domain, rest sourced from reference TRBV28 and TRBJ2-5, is DVKVTQSSRYLVKRTGEKVFLECVQDMDHENMFWYRQDPGLGLRLIYFSYDVKMKEKGDIPEGYSVSREKKERFSLILESASTNQTSMYLCASSLRAWQETQYFGPGTRLLVL.

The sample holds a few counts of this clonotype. CDR3 protein: CASSPPSSGISEQYF. The DNA of the CDR3 is TGTGCCAGCAGCCCCCCTTCTAGCGGCATTTCCGAGCAGTACTTC. The chain recombines TRBV6-2 or TRBV6-3 with TRBJ2-7, with TRBD2 identical over 7 bases. The CDR3 extends over 15 amino acids. Trimming took 6 bases from V and 6 from J; bases not matched to a gene: 14. Germline-derived CDR1 and CDR2 are MNHEY and SVGEGT.

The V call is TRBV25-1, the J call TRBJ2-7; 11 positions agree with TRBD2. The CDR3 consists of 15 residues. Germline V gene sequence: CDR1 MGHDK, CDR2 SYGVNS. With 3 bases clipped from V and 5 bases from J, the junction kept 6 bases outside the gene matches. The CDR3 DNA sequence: TGTGCCAGCAGTGAGACTAGCGGGAAAAGTGACGAGCAGTACTTC. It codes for CASSETSGKSDEQYF.

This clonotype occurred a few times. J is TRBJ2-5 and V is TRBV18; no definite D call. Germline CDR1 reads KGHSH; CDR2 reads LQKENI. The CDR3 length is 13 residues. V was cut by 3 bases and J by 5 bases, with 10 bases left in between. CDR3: CASSPGKAETQYF. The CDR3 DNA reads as TGTGCCAGCTCACCCGGAAAAGCGGAGACCCAGTACTTC.

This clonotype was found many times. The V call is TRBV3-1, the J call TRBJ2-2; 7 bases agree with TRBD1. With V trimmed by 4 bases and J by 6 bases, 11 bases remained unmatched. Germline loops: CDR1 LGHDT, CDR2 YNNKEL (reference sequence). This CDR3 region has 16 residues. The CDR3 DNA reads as TGTGCCAGCAGCCGGGACAGAGCCCCCGCCCCCGGGGAGCTGTTTTTT. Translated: CASSRDRAPAPGELFF.

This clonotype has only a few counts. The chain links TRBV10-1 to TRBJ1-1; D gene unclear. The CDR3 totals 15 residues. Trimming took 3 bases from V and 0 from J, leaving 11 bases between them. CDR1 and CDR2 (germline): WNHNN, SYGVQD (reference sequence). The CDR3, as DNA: TGCGCCAGCAGTGACGGACGGACTATGAACACTGAAGCTTTCTTT. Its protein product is CASSDGRTMNTEAFF.

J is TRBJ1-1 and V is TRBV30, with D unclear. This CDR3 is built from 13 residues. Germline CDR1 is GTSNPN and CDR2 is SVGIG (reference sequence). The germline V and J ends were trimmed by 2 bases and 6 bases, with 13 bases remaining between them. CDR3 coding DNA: TGTGCCTGGAGTATGCCATACGGGGCTGAAGCTTTCTTT. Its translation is CAWSMPYGAEAFF.

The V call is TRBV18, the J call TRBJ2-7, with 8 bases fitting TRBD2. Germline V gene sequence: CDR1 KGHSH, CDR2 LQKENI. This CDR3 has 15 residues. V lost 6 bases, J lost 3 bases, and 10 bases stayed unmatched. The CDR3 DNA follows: TGTGCCAGCTCCGGGGGGGGTCAGGAGAGCTACGAGCAGTACTTC. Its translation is CASSGGGQESYEQYF.

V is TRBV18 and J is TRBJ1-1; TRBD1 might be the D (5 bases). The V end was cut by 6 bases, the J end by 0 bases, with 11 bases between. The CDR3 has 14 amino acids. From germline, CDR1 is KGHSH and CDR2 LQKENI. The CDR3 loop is CASSTQELNTEAFF. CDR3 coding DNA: TGTGCCAGCTCTACACAGGAGTTGAACACTGAAGCTTTCTTT.

In DNA form, the CDR3 reads TGTGCCAGCAGCCAAGAACAGGGGTGGGCTGAGCAGTATTTT. Its translation: CASSQEQGWAEQYF. J is TRBJ2-3 and V is TRBV14; 7 bases line up with TRBD1. With 0 bases clipped from V and 11 bases from J, the junction kept 8 bases outside the gene matches. The CDR3 is made up of 14 amino acids. The germline V gene encodes CDR1 SGHDN and CDR2 FVKESK.

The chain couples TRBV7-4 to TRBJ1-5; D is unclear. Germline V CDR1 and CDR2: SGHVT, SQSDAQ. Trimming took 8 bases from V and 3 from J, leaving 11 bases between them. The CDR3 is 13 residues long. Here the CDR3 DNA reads TGTGCCAGCTACCTGCCCGCCAATCAGCCCCAGCATTTT. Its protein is CASYLPANQPQHF.

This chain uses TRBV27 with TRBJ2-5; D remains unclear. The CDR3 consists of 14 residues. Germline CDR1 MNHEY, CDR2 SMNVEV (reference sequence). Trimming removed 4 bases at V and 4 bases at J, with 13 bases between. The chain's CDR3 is CASSSYGAGETQYF. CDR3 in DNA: TGTGCCAGCAGTTCATATGGCGCCGGAGAGACCCAGTACTTC.